This T cell receptor beta chain is from a study of regulatory T cells in long-lasting Graves disease. This clonotype showed up many times. The antigen is unknown. Study findings and constraints: The study found TRBV28, TRBJ1-2 and TRBJ2-5 favored in persistent disease. The persistent group shared about 2,500 public clonotypes, more than the roughly 990 shared by new patients.

Researchers made TCR beta libraries by using iRepertoire HTBI primers and running Arm-PCR on CDR3 regions. One entry per CDR3 protein results from TCRdb running MiXCR on the multiplex PCR reads. The data contain 300,000 to 400,000 distinct CDR3 sequences, 16% of them seen just once; the ten biggest clones take up roughly 27%. This CDR3 has 12 residues. V was pared by 5 bases and J by 5 bases, with 8 bases between. Germline-derived CDR1 and CDR2 are SGHTA and FQGNSA. Regarding time point: newly diagnosed GD, antithyroid drugs for less than 3 months. Extracted PBMC RNA gave rise to the TCR library. The same specimen was also included in a second study, on T cells in Graves' hyperthyroidism and ophthalmopathy. That report adds: The HTBI primer set drove a first-round RT-PCR of the TCR CDR3. Ophthalmopathy got predicted by the model a median approximately 6 months before its onset.

The sequence derives from a man aged 35-49 years with Graves disease. Sequencing used peripheral blood mononuclear cells (PBMCs), obtained at new diagnosis, from a patient treated with antithyroid drugs. The chain employs TRBV7-2 and TRBJ2-3; no firm D call. The CDR3 DNA reads TGTGCCAGCAGCCAGGTGGTAGATACGCAGTATTTT. Translated, it gives CASSQVVDTQYF. The entire variable domain, with the rest obtained from reference TRBV7-2 and TRBJ2-3, is as follows: GAGVSQSPSNKVTEKGKDVELRCDPISGHTALYWYRQSLGQGLEFLIYFQGNSAPDKSGLPSDRFSAERTGGSVSTLTIQRTQQEDSAVYLCASSQVVDTQYFGPGTRLTVL.